Below are 9 T cell receptor beta chains sequenced from a single sample in a study of cytomegalovirus exposure and HLA in healthy donors. 13 Jbeta primers and 60 Vbeta primers were used for the PCR. TCRdb's table, derived via immunoSEQ multiplex PCR, lists solely in-frame clones and lacks some. The data show some 180,000 clones, roughly 85% seen once. Sequences were obtained from PBMCs. The receptors here all came from a woman aged 25 to 39 in good health and CMV-seropositive.

The rearrangement joins TRBV30 to TRBJ2-1; no clear D gene. The germline gives CDR1 GTSNPN, CDR2 SVGIG (reference sequence). V was shortened by 0 bases and J by 9 bases, with 12 bases between the two germline ends. This CDR3 region has 13 residues. DNA of the CDR3: TGTGCCTGGAGTGTAGCGCCTAGTCCTGAGCAGTTCTTC. Its translation is CAWSVAPSPEQFF.

V gene TRBV13 combines with J gene TRBJ2-7; D is perhaps TRBD2 (6 bases). Between the trimmed V and J ends, which lost 0 bases and 3 bases, there was a span of 9 bases. The CDR3 extends over 14 amino acids. In germline, CDR1 is PRHDT, CDR2 FYEKMQ (reference sequence). CDR3 loop: CASSLGHGSYEQYF. The CDR3 nucleotides read TGTGCCAGCAGCTTAGGCCACGGGAGCTACGAGCAGTACTTC.

The rearrangement links TRBV2 to TRBJ2-1; 8 nucleotides align to TRBD2. V trimming: 6 bases; J trimming: 8 bases; junction bases outside the gene matches: 15. CDR3 length: 16 amino acids. Germline CDR1 SNHLY, CDR2 FYNNEI. CDR3 coding DNA: TGTGCCAGCAGCGGTACTATTAGCGGGGTGGGGGATGAGCAGTTCTTC. It codes for CASSGTISGVGDEQFF.

This clone was seen a few times. DNA of the CDR3: TGTGCCAGCAGCCCGACAGCCCAAGAATATTGGCAGTACTTC. This sequence encodes CASSPTAQEYWQYF. The chain links TRBV16 to TRBJ2-7; a possible D gene is TRBD1 (5 bases). This CDR3 region has 14 residues. Germline V gene lookup returns CDR1 KGHSY and CDR2 FQNENV. The V end lost 4 bases, the J end lost 9 bases, and 19 bases lay between the germline ends.

CDR3 sequence reads: CASSVGGSGGGDTQYF. The CDR3 coding sequence is TGTGCCAGCAGCGTAGGGGGTAGCGGGGGAGGAGATACGCAGTATTTT. The chain is built from TRBV9 and TRBJ2-3, with TRBD2 identical over 9 bases. V dropped 0 bases and J dropped 5; count of bases not matched to a gene: 7. CDR1 SGDLS and CDR2 YYNGEE come from the germline V gene. This CDR3 spans 16 amino acids.

This chain connects TRBV11-2 to TRBJ2-7; D might be TRBD1 (6 bases). Germline V gene lookup returns CDR1 SGHAT and CDR2 FQNNGV. The CDR3 has 13 residues. The germline V and J ends were trimmed by 5 bases and 2 bases, with 10 bases remaining between them. This CDR3 is CASSTWTAYEQYF. The CDR3 nucleotides read TGTGCCAGCAGCACCTGGACAGCCTACGAGCAGTACTTC.

The rearrangement links TRBV29-1 to TRBJ2-1, with TRBD2 matching over 14 bases. V gave up 5 bases and J gave up 9 bases; unmatched junction bases: 3. This CDR3 spans 13 amino acids. The germline V gene has CDR1 SQVTM and CDR2 ANQGSEA. The DNA of the CDR3 is TGCAGCGTTTTGGGACTAGCGGGAGTTGAGCAGTTCTTC. This codes for CSVLGLAGVEQFF.

This rearrangement joins TRBV11-2 to TRBJ2-5; D possibly corresponds to TRBD2 (5 bases). V dropped 5 bases and J dropped 4 bases, with 17 bases sitting between them. Germline V gives CDR1 SGHAT, CDR2 FQNNGV. This CDR3 spans 15 amino acids. The CDR3 DNA reads as TGTGCCAGCAGCCTCGGCACTAGGCGACCAGAGACCCAGTACTTC. Amino acids: CASSLGTRRPETQYF.

The chain joins TRBV7-8 to TRBJ2-2; 7 bases agree with TRBD1. Germline-derived CDR1 and CDR2 are SGHVS and FQNEAQ. The V segment lost 1 base and the J segment 6 bases; nucleotides outside the gene matches: 2. The CDR3 consists of 14 residues. CDR3 region: CASSLDRGAGELFF. The CDR3 DNA is TGTGCCAGCAGCTTAGACAGGGGAGCCGGGGAGCTGTTTTTT.